This T cell receptor beta chain originates from a study of early T cells in non-severe SARS-CoV-2 infection. TCRdb passed the 5' RACE reads through MiXCR, listing each CDR3 protein once. This sample yields fewer than 120,000 distinct CDR3 sequences, of which 10% to 15% are seen a single time; less than 4.5% belongs to the top ten. This clonotype was seen a handful of times. The germline V gene encodes CDR1 SGHTA and CDR2 FQGTGA. The germline V and J ends were trimmed by 5 bases and 6 bases, with 12 bases remaining between them. This CDR3 is 13 amino acids long. The input for sequencing was whole blood, taken at baseline. The chain is built from TRBV7-3 and TRBJ2-3; D is unresolved. The sequence was collected from an adult who was a healthcare worker with PCR-confirmed SARS-CoV-2 infection or an uninfected control (not recorded which). The chain's CDR3 is CASSPHPQDTQYF. The CDR3 DNA reads as TGTGCCAGCAGCCCCCACCCACAGGATACGCAGTATTTT. The entire variable domain, with the rest obtained from reference TRBV7-3 and TRBJ2-3, is as follows: GAGVSQTPSNKVTEKGKYVELRCDPISGHTALYWYRQSLGQGPEFLIYFQGTGAADDSGLPNDRFFAVRPEGSVSTLKIQRTERGDSAVYLCASSPHPQDTQYFGPGTRLTVL.